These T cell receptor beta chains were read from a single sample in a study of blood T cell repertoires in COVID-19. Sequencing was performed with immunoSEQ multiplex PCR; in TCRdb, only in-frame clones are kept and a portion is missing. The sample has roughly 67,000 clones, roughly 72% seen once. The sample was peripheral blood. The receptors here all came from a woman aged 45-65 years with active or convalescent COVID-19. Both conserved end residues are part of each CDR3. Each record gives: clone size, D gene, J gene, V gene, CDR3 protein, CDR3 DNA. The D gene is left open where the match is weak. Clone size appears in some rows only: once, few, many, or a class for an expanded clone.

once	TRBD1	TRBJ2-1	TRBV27	CASSLWDRAYNEQFF	TGTGCCAGCAGTTTATGGGACAGGGCCTACAATGAGCAGTTCTTC
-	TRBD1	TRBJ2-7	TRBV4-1	CASSQLGQGRGHYEQYF	TGCGCCAGCAGCCAATTGGGACAGGGGAGGGGACACTACGAGCAGTACTTC
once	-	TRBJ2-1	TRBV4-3	CASSQQEPSYNEQFF	TGCGCCAGCAGCCAACAAGAGCCCTCCTACAATGAGCAGTTCTTC
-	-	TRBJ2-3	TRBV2	CASSETGASDTQYF	TGTGCCAGCAGTGAAACGGGAGCGTCAGATACGCAGTATTTT
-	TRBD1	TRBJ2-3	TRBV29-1	CSVEDWGQGTDTQYF	TGCAGCGTTGAAGATTGGGGACAGGGCACAGATACGCAGTATTTT
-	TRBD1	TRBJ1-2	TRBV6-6	CASSKTGQGYGYTF	TGTGCCAGCAGTAAGACCGGACAGGGTTATGGCTACACCTTC
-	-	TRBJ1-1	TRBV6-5	CASSYSYSMNTEAFF	TGTGCCAGCAGTTACTCGTACAGCATGAACACTGAAGCTTTCTTT
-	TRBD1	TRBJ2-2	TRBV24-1	CATRPQGTEELFF	TGTGCCACCAGACCACAGGGGACCGAGGAGCTGTTTTTT
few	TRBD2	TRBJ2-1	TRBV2	CASTGLAGGNNEQFF	TGTGCCAGCACCGGACTAGCGGGAGGGAACAATGAGCAGTTCTTC
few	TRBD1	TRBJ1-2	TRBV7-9	CASSLDPGRGDGYTF	TGTGCCAGCAGCTTAGATCCCGGCAGGGGGGATGGCTACACCTTC
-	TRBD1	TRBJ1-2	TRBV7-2	CASSLPPATGDDYGYTF	TGTGCCAGCAGCTTACCTCCCGCGACAGGGGATGACTATGGCTACACCTTC
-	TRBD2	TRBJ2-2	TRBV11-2	CASSPGTSGLNTGELFF	TGTGCCAGCAGCCCAGGGACTAGCGGGTTAAACACCGGGGAGCTGTTTTTT
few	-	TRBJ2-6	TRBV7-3	CASSQDRFSSGANVLTF	TGTGCCAGCAGCCAAGACAGGTTTAGCTCTGGGGCCAACGTCCTGACTTTC
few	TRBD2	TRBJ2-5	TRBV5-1	CASSSGTGGPGVETQYF	TGCGCCAGCAGCTCAGGAACGGGAGGGCCGGGAGTGGAGACCCAGTACTTC
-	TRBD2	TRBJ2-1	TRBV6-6	CASSRQTSGGYNEQFF	TGTGCCAGCAGTCGACAGACTAGCGGGGGGTACAATGAGCAGTTCTTC
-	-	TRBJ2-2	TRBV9	CASSVFATAAEELFF	TGTGCCAGCAGCGTATTCGCGACTGCGGCCGAGGAGCTGTTTTTT
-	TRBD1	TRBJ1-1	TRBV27	CASSLPRDREWHTEAFF	TGTGCCAGCAGTTTACCCCGGGACAGGGAATGGCACACTGAAGCTTTCTTT
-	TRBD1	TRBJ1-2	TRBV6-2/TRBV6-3	CASSTTGVLYGYTF	TGTGCCAGCAGTACAACAGGGGTCCTCTATGGCTACACCTTC
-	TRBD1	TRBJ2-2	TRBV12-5	CASGRGQSNTGELFF	TGTGCTAGTGGCCGGGGACAGTCGAACACCGGGGAGCTGTTTTTT
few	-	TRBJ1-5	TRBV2	CASSYPGSNQPQHF	TGTGCCAGCAGTTACCCGGGTAGCAATCAGCCCCAGCATTTT
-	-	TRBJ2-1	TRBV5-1	CASSLVGRGQFF	TGCGCCAGCAGCTTGGTCGGCAGGGGGCAGTTCTTC
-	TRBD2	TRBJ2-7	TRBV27	CASSFRASGSGPYEQYF	TGTGCCAGCAGTTTTCGGGCTAGCGGCTCCGGTCCTTACGAGCAGTACTTC
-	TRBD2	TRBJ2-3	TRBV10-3	CAISLLAGDRTDTQYF	TGTGCCATCAGTTTACTAGCGGGAGATCGAACAGATACGCAGTATTTT
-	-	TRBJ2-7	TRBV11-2	CASSSPPLSLPDFYEQYF	TGTGCCAGCAGCTCACCCCCCCTTTCGCTCCCCGACTTCTACGAGCAGTACTTC
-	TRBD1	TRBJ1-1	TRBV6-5	CASSRTGLSTEAFF	TGTGCCAGCAGCAGGACAGGGTTGAGCACTGAAGCTTTCTTT
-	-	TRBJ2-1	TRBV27	CASSPYPGGSRNEQFF	TGTGCCAGCAGTCCATACCCCGGAGGGTCGAGAAATGAGCAGTTCTTC
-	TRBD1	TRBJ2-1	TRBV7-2	CASRFLGQNNEQFF	TGTGCCAGCAGGTTCTTGGGACAGAACAATGAGCAGTTCTTC
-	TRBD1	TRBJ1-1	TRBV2	CASNRQGVTEAFF	TGTGCCAGCAACCGACAGGGGGTGACTGAAGCTTTCTTT
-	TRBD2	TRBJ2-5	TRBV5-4	CASSLKREGQETQYF	TGTGCCAGCAGCTTGAAGCGGGAGGGCCAAGAGACCCAGTACTTC
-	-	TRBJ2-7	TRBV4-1	CASSQVGLAFTYEQYF	TGCGCCAGCAGCCAAGTAGGCCTAGCGTTCACCTACGAGCAGTACTTC
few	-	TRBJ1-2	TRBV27	CASSAQGADGGYTF	TGTGCCAGCAGTGCCCAGGGTGCGGACGGTGGCTACACCTTC
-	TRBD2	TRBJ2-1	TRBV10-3	CAIRPTSGSPNEQFF	TGTGCCATCAGGCCGACTAGCGGGAGTCCCAATGAGCAGTTCTTC
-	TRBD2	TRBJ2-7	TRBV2	CASSASGRGEQYF	TGTGCCAGCAGCGCAAGCGGGAGGGGAGAGCAGTACTTC
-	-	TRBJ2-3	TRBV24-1	CATSDPGRGSTDTQYF	TGTGCCACCAGTGATCCCGGCAGGGGAAGCACAGATACGCAGTATTTT
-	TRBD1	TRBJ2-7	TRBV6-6	CASRAAGQGRNEQYF	TGTGCCAGCAGGGCCGCGGGACAGGGAAGGAACGAGCAGTACTTC
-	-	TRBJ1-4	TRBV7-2	CASSPQGMGEKLFF	TGTGCCAGCAGCCCACAGGGCATGGGTGAAAAACTGTTTTTT
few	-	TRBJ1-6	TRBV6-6	CASSPPGGNSPLHF	TGTGCCAGCAGCCCCCCAGGAGGGAATTCACCCCTCCACTTT
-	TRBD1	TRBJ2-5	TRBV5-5	CASSFRQGQETQYF	TGTGCCAGCAGCTTCCGACAGGGTCAAGAGACCCAGTACTTC
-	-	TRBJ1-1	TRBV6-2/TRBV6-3	CASSYFIGVFQGQNTEAFF	TGTGCCAGCAGTTACTTTATTGGGGTTTTTCAGGGGCAGAACACTGAAGCTTTCTTT
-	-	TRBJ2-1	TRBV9	CASSVAIEGNEQFF	TGTGCCAGCAGCGTAGCTATAGAGGGCAATGAGCAGTTCTTC
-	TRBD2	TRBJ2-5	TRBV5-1	CASSPRLAETQYF	TGCGCCAGCAGCCCCCGACTAGCAGAGACCCAGTACTTC
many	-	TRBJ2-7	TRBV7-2	CASSPLIGEESYEQYF	TGTGCCAGCAGCCCGTTGATAGGGGAGGAGTCCTACGAGCAGTACTTC
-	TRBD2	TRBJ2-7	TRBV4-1	CASSQGPGLLYEQYF	TGCGCCAGCAGCCAAGGGCCGGGACTACTGTACGAGCAGTACTTC
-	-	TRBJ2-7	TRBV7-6	CASSSWLERAYEQYF	TGTGCCAGCAGCTCCTGGCTAGAGAGGGCCTACGAGCAGTACTTC
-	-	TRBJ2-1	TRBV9	CASSVESSAYNEQFF	TGTGCCAGCAGCGTAGAGAGTAGCGCTTACAATGAGCAGTTCTTC
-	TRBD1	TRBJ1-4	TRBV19	CASSGLTGITNEKLFF	TGTGCCAGTAGTGGTTTGACAGGGATTACCAATGAAAAACTGTTTTTT
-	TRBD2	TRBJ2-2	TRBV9	CASSSGGARTGELFF	TGTGCCAGCAGCTCCGGGGGGGCGCGAACCGGGGAGCTGTTTTTT
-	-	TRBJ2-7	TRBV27	CASSFPGNEQYF	TGTGCCAGCAGTTTCCCCGGGAACGAGCAGTACTTC
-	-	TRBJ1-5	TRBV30	CAWSPGFGQPQHF	TGTGCCTGGAGTCCGGGATTCGGGCAGCCCCAGCATTTT
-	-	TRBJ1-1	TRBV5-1	CASSRGDRLNTEAFF	TGCGCCAGCAGCCGCGGGGACCGGCTGAACACTGAAGCTTTCTTT
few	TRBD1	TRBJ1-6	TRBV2	CASSNRDRDSPLHF	TGTGCCAGCAGTAACCGGGACAGGGACTCACCCCTCCACTTT
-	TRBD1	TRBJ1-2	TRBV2	CASSSIDRGYGYTF	TGTGCCAGCAGTTCTATAGACAGGGGGTACGGCTACACCTTC
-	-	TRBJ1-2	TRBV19	CASSYTRRDYGYTF	TGTGCCAGTAGTTATACCCGGAGGGACTATGGCTACACCTTC